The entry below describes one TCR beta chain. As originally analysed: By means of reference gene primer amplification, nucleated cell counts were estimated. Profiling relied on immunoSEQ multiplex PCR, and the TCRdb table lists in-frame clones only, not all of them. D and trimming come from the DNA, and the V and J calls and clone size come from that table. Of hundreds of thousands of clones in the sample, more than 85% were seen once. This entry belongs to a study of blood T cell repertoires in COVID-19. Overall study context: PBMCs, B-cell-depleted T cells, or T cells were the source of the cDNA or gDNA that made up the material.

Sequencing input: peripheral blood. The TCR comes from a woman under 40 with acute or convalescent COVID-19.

The CDR3 sequence: CASSPYVGLAGGTEQYF. CDR3 DNA sequence: TGTGCCAGCAGCCCCTATGTAGGGCTAGCGGGGGGAACGGAGCAGTACTTC. This sequence joins TRBV3-1 (or the pseudogene TRBV3-2) and TRBJ2-7; 11 bases line up with TRBD2. Germline CDR1 is LGHDT and CDR2 is YNNKEL (reference sequence). The length of the CDR3 is 17 residues. V trimming: 4 bases; J trimming: 7 bases; junction bases outside the gene matches: 15.